One T cell receptor beta chain is described in this entry. Its target is unknown. The table came from immunoSEQ multiplex PCR; TCRdb's copy has only in-frame clones and leaves some out. This table holds fewer than 12,000 clones, 70% to 90% found once. J was trimmed by 3 bases and V by 3 bases; bases with no gene match: 4. The CDR3 consists of 14 residues. Germline CDR1 MNHEY, CDR2 SMNVEV (reference sequence). The data are from a study of T cells in localized non-small cell lung cancer. Study-level points and caveats: The study detected a median roughly 50 of the top 100 tumor clones in adjacent lung. Maximal T cell clonality occurred in uninvolved adjacent lung, with tumor ranking below it.

This clonotype originated in a male donor aged 60 or over with stage III lung adenocarcinoma. This material consisted of peripheral blood, taken before any cancer treatment. V and J are TRBV27 and TRBJ2-7; TRBD1 matches at 8 bases. Here the CDR3 reads CASSFLGQDYEQYF. CDR3 nucleotides: TGTGCCAGCAGTTTTCTGGGACAGGACTACGAGCAGTACTTC.